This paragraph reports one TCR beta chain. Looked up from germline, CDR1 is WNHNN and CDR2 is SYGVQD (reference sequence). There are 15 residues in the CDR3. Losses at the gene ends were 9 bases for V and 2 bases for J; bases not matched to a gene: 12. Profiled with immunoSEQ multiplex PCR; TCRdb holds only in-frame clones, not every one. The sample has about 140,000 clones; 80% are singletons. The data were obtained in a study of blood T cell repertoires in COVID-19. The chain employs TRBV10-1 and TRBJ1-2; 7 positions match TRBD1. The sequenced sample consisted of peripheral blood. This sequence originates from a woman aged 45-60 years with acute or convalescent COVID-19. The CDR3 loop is CARVLTGCENYGYTF. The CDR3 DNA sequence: TGCGCCAGGGTACTGACAGGGTGCGAAAACTATGGCTACACCTTC.